The 3 T cell receptor beta chains given below trace back to one sample, sequenced in a study of cytomegalovirus exposure and HLA in healthy donors. Primers for the PCR totalled 60 Vbeta and 13 Jbeta. Data came from immunoSEQ multiplex PCR; TCRdb stores just in-frame clones and leaves some out. Here the sample spans roughly 160,000 clones, 71% being singletons. Sequences were obtained from PBMCs. The receptor source for this set is a woman aged 25 to 39 in good health and CMV-seronegative.

This chain uses TRBV19 with TRBJ1-4; TRBD1 is a possible D gene (6 bases). This CDR3 region has 12 residues. V was trimmed by 3 bases and J by 15 bases, leaving 14 bases between them. Per the germline V gene, CDR1 is LNHDA and CDR2 is SQIVND (reference sequence). The CDR3 DNA is TGTGCCAGTAGTATTTCCGGGGGGCGAGTGTTTTTT. Amino acid sequence: CASSISGGRVFF.

The chain is built from TRBV7-6 and TRBJ1-3, with TRBD1 matching 11 bases. CDR3 size: 18 residues. Germline V gene sequence: CDR1 SGHVS, CDR2 FNYEAQ. The V segment lost 6 bases and the J segment 0 bases; nucleotides outside the gene matches: 10. CDR3 coding DNA: TGTGCCAGCAGACCAAATCCGGGACAGGGGGTCTCTGGAAACACCATATATTTT. As protein: CASRPNPGQGVSGNTIYF.

The CDR3 nucleotides read TGCGCCAGCAGCTTGGGGACTGGATTCAACACCGGGGAGCTGTTTTTT. This codes for CASSLGTGFNTGELFF. The chain is built from TRBV5-1 and TRBJ2-2; maybe TRBD2 (5 bases). This CDR3 region has 16 residues. CDR1 is SGHRS, CDR2 YFSETQ, per germline. V was shortened by 0 bases and J by 2 bases, with 11 bases between the two germline ends.